Below are 18 T cell receptor beta chains sequenced from a single sample in a study of long-term antiretroviral therapy in people with HIV. A v3.0 immunoSEQ assay was performed at survey level. This table comes from immunoSEQ multiplex PCR, and its TCRdb copy is limited to in-frame clones, with some not included. The top ten hold approximately 15% of the sample, which has over 10,000 clones, around 77% seen once. The material was unsorted PBMCs, obtained 1.3 years after starting antiretroviral therapy. The receptors shown here come from a woman between 18 and 29 years old with HIV.

The rearrangement joins TRBV19 to TRBJ2-7; 9 nucleotides align to TRBD2. CDR1 and CDR2 (germline): LNHDA, SQIVND (reference sequence). This CDR3 region has 18 residues. With 3 bases clipped from V and 3 bases from J, the junction kept 15 bases outside the gene matches. The CDR3 region is CASSIEAGGSMGVYEQYF. The DNA for the CDR3 is TGTGCCAGTAGTATTGAAGCGGGGGGCTCGATGGGGGTCTACGAGCAGTACTTC.

By proportion, this clone is medium-sized (0.01 to 0.1%). V and J are TRBV27 and TRBJ1-5; D gene ambiguous. The germline V gene encodes CDR1 MNHEY and CDR2 SMNVEV (reference sequence). The length of the CDR3 is 15 residues. Trimming pared 5 bases from V and 0 bases from J, leaving 11 bases between. CDR3 loop: CASSLDGYSNQPQHF. In nucleotides, the CDR3 is TGTGCCAGCAGTCTGGACGGATATAGCAATCAGCCCCAGCATTTT.

The chain is built from TRBV6-1 and TRBJ2-7; TRBD1 agrees at 8 bases. J was trimmed by 4 bases and V by 2 bases; bases with no gene match: 10. CDR1 is MNHNS and CDR2 is SASEGT in the germline V gene. The CDR3 sequence is 16 residues long. CDR3 sequence: CASSELQGARRYEQYF. Here the CDR3 DNA reads TGTGCCAGCAGTGAACTCCAGGGGGCAAGGAGATACGAGCAGTACTTC.

This clone was recorded once. The V gene is TRBV28, the J gene TRBJ2-7; D is uncertain. CDR3 length: 13 amino acids. From germline, CDR1 is MDHEN and CDR2 SYDVKM. Trimming took 5 bases from V and 3 from J, leaving 11 bases between them. Here the CDR3 DNA reads TGTGCCAGCAGTCACGTGGGAAACTACGAGCAGTACTTC. This translates into CASSHVGNYEQYF.

As DNA, the CDR3 is TGTGCCAGCAGCTTAGGAGCGGGGGGGCCGAATGAGCAGTTCTTC. Encoded protein: CASSLGAGGPNEQFF. The chain combines TRBV7-9 with TRBJ2-1; 10 bases agree with TRBD2. The CDR3 is made up of 15 amino acids. The J segment lost 7 bases and the V segment lost 1 base, leaving 4 bases of the junction unmatched. The germline gives CDR1 SEHNR, CDR2 FQNEAQ (reference sequence).

The V and J genes are TRBV9 and TRBJ2-5, with a possible D match to TRBD1 (5 bases). V was cut by 4 bases and J by 6 bases, with 16 bases left in between. The CDR3 sequence is 14 residues long. Per germline, CDR1 SGDLS and CDR2 YYNGEE. CDR3 nucleotides: TGTGCCAGCAGCCCCAGCAGGGTAGGGCAGACCCAGTACTTC. Translating gives CASSPSRVGQTQYF.

This clone was seen more than once but under ten times. The chain employs TRBV5-1 and TRBJ2-2; unclear D gene. From germline, CDR1 is SGHRS and CDR2 YFSETQ. The length of the CDR3 is 12 residues. Trimming pared 4 bases from V and 3 bases from J, leaving 4 bases between. This CDR3 reads CASSNYTGELFF. Here the CDR3 DNA reads TGCGCCAGCAGCAACTACACCGGGGAGCTGTTTTTT. Looking up the rest from reference TRBV5-1 and TRBJ2-2 gives the full variable domain: KAGVTQTPRYLIKTRGQQVTLSCSPISGHRSVSWYQQTPGQGLQFLFEYFSETQRNKGNFPGRFSGRQFSNSRSEMNVSTLELGDSALYLCASSNYTGELFFGEGSRLTVL.

The chain uses TRBV7-2 and TRBJ1-1; 10 bases are shared with TRBD1. The J segment lost 4 bases and the V segment lost 2 bases, leaving 4 bases of the junction unmatched. The CDR3 is 15 residues long. Germline CDR1 SGHTA, CDR2 FQGNSA. The chain's CDR3 is CASSLYDRGPTEAFF. The CDR3 coding sequence is TGTGCCAGCAGCTTATATGACAGGGGGCCCACTGAAGCTTTCTTT.

The chain uses TRBV5-1 and TRBJ1-3; 9 bases align to TRBD1. Germline CDR1 reads SGHRS; CDR2 reads YFSETQ. The J segment lost 2 bases and the V segment lost 1 base, leaving 7 bases of the junction unmatched. The CDR3 extends over 17 amino acids. The CDR3: CASSLFRTGVPGNTIYF. The CDR3 DNA follows: TGCGCCAGCAGCTTGTTTCGGACAGGGGTTCCTGGAAACACCATATATTTT.

The chain employs TRBV5-1 and TRBJ1-2, with 9 bases aligning to TRBD1. The CDR3 spans 15 residues. CDR1 and CDR2 from the germline V gene are SGHRS and YFSETQ. V trimming: 4 bases; J trimming: 4 bases; junction bases outside the gene matches: 8. CDR3: CASSNAGTGLYGYTF. The CDR3 DNA reads TGCGCCAGCAGCAACGCCGGGACAGGGCTCTATGGCTACACCTTC.

CDR3 amino acids: CASSFSPASGGGNEQFF. The CDR3 nucleotides are TGTGCCAGCAGCTTTTCGCCGGCTAGCGGGGGGGGCAATGAGCAGTTCTTC. The chain couples TRBV7-6 to TRBJ2-1, with 12 bases aligning to TRBD2. This CDR3 spans 17 amino acids. V was pared by 3 bases and J by 6 bases, with 9 bases of the junction left unmatched. CDR1 is SGHVS, CDR2 FNYEAQ, per germline.

The chain combines TRBV5-1 with TRBJ1-1; 10 nucleotides match TRBD1. V lost 2 bases and J lost 5; bases outside the gene matches: 3. The CDR3 consists of 14 residues. CDR1 and CDR2 (germline): SGHRS, YFSETQ. CDR3 coding DNA: TGCGCCAGCAGCTTAAGGACAGGGGGAACTGAAGCTTTCTTT. Amino acid sequence: CASSLRTGGTEAFF.

This rearrangement joins TRBV7-9 to TRBJ2-7; 7 bases line up with TRBD1. V lost 2 bases to trimming and J lost 5 bases; unmatched junction nucleotides: 0. The CDR3 sequence is 12 residues long. The germline V gene has CDR1 SEHNR and CDR2 FQNEAQ (reference sequence). This CDR3 reads CASSLTGDEQYF. In DNA form, the CDR3 reads TGTGCCAGCAGCTTAACAGGGGACGAGCAGTACTTC.

This rearrangement joins TRBV7-2 to TRBJ2-1; D gene uncertain. This CDR3 is 14 amino acids long. Germline loops: CDR1 SGHTA, CDR2 FQGNSA. The germline V and J ends were trimmed by 5 bases and 0 bases, with 8 bases remaining between them. The CDR3 is CASSPDHSYNEQFF. The CDR3 DNA sequence: TGTGCCAGCAGCCCAGATCACTCCTACAATGAGCAGTTCTTC.

This clone was observed once. The chain links TRBV29-1 to TRBJ1-2; TRBD1 is a possible D gene (5 bases). The CDR3 covers 11 residues. Germline CDR1 SQVTM, CDR2 ANQGSEA. Trimming took off 8 bases at V and 8 bases at J, with 15 bases between the two ends. CDR3 sequence reads: CSLRGPDGYTF. The CDR3 DNA follows: TGCAGCTTGAGGGGACCGGACGGCTACACCTTC.

Within the sample, this clone is large. The chain employs TRBV27 and TRBJ1-3; D is uncertain. The CDR3 is 16 residues long. V was clipped by 0 bases and J by 0 bases, with 9 bases between them. CDR1 MNHEY and CDR2 SMNVEV come from the germline V gene (reference sequence). The CDR3 DNA reads as TGTGCCAGCAGTTTATCCCCGGTGGGCTCTGGAAACACCATATATTTT. Amino acid sequence: CASSLSPVGSGNTIYF.

V gene TRBV27 combines with J gene TRBJ2-7; 7 nucleotides agree with TRBD1. CDR3 length: 16 residues. The V segment lost 6 bases and the J segment 0 bases; nucleotides outside the gene matches: 11. Germline V gene data show CDR1 as MNHEY and CDR2 as SMNVEV (reference sequence). In DNA, the CDR3 is TGTGCCAGCAGCCCTTCCACAGGGGAAAGCTCCTACGAGCAGTACTTC. Translation: CASSPSTGESSYEQYF.

The CDR3 nucleotides are TGTGCCAGCAGTTCGGGACAGGATAGTCGCCAGCCCCAGCATTTT. Encoded protein: CASSSGQDSRQPQHF. V is TRBV27 and J is TRBJ1-5, with 8 bases fitting TRBD1. Per the germline V gene, CDR1 is MNHEY and CDR2 is SMNVEV (reference sequence). The CDR3 runs to 15 residues. V was pared by 4 bases and J by 7 bases, with 9 bases of the junction left unmatched.